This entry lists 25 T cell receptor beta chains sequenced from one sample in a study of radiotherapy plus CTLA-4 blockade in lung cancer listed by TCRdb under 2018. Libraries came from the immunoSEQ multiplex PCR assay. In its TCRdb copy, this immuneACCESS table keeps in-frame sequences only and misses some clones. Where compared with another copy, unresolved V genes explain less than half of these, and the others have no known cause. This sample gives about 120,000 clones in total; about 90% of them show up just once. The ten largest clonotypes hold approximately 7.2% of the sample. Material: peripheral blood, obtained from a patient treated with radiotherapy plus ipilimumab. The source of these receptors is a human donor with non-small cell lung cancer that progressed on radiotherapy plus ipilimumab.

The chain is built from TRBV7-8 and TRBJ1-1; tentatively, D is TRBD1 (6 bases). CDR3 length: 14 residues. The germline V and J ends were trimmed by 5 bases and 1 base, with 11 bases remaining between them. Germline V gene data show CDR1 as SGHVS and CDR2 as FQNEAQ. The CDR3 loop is CASSPRGANTEAFF. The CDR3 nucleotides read TGTGCCAGCAGCCCCCGGGGGGCGAACACTGAAGCTTTCTTT.

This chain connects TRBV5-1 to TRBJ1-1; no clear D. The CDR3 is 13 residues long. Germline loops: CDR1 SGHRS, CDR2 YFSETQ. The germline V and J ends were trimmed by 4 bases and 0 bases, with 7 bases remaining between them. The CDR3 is CASSPLLNTEAFF. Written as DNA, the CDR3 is TGCGCCAGCAGCCCGCTCTTGAACACTGAAGCTTTCTTT.

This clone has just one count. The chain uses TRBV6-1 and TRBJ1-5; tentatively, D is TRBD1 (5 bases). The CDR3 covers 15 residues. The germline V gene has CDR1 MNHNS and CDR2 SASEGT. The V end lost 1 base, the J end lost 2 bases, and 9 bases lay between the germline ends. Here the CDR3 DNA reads TGTGCCAGCAGTGAAGGACAGACGGGCAATCAGCCCCAGCATTTT. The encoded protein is CASSEGQTGNQPQHF.

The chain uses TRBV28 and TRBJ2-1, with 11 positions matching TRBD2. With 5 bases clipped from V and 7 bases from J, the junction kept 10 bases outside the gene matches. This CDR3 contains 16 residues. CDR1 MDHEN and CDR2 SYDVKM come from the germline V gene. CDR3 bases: TGTGCCAGCAGTGGGGAACTAGCGGGAGTCGGTAATGAGCAGTTCTTC. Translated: CASSGELAGVGNEQFF.

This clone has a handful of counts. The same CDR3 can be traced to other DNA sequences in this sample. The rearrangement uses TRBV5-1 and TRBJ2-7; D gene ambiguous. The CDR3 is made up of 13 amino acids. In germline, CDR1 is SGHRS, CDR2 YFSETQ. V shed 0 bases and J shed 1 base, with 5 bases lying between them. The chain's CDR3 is CASSLVASYEQYF. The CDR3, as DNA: TGCGCCAGCAGCTTGGTGGCATCCTACGAGCAGTACTTC. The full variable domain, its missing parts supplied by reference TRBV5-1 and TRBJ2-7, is KAGVTQTPRYLIKTRGQQVTLSCSPISGHRSVSWYQQTPGQGLQFLFEYFSETQRNKGNFPGRFSGRQFSNSRSEMNVSTLELGDSALYLCASSLVASYEQYFGPGTRLTVT.

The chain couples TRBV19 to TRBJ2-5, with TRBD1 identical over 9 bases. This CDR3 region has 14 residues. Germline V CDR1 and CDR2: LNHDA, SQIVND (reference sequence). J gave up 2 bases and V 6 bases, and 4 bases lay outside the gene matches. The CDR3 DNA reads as TGTGCCAGTAGGAGACAGGGGGGACAAGAGACCCAGTACTTC. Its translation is CASRRQGGQETQYF.

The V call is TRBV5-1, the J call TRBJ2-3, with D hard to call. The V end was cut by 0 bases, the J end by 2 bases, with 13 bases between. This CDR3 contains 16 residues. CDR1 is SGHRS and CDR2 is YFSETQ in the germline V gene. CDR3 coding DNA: TGCGCCAGCAGCTTGGCCCTAGTGAGGTACACAGATACGCAGTATTTT. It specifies CASSLALVRYTDTQYF.

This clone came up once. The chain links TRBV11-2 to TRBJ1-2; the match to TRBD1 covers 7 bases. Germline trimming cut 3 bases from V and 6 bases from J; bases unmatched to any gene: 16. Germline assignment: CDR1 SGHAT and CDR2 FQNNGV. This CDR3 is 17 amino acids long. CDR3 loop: CASSFPRQGISIDGYTF. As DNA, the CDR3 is TGTGCCAGCAGCTTCCCCCGACAGGGTATCTCGATTGATGGCTACACCTTC.

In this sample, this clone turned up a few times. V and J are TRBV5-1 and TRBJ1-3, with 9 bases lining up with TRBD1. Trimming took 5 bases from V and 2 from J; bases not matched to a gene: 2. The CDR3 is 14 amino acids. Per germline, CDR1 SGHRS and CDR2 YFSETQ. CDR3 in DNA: TGCGCCAGCAGTGGACAGGGGACTGGAAACACCATATATTTT. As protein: CASSGQGTGNTIYF.

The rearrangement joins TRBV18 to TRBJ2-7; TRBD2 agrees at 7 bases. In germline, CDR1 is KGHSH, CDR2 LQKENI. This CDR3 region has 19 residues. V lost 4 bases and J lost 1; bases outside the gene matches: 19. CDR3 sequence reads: CASSLYRDYNPQRSYEQYF. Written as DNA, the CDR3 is TGTGCCAGCTCACTCTACCGGGACTATAATCCTCAACGATCCTACGAGCAGTACTTC.

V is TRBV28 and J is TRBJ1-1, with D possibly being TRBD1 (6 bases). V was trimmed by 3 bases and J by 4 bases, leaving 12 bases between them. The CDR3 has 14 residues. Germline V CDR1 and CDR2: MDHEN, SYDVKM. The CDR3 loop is CASSLTRGGTEAFF. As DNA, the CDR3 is TGTGCCAGCAGTTTGACCAGGGGAGGCACTGAAGCTTTCTTT.

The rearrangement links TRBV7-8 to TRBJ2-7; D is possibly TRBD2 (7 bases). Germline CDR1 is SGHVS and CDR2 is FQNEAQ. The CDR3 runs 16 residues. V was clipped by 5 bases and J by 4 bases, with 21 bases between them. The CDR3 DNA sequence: TGTGCCAGCAGCCTTAGTGGGGGGGCGATGGAGTACGAGCAGTACTTC. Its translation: CASSLSGGAMEYEQYF.

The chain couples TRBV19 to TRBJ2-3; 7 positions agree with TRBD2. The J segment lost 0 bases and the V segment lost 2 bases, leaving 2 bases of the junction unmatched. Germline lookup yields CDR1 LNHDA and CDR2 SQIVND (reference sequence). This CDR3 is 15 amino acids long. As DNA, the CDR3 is TGTGCCAGTAGTATAACTAGCGTGAGCACAGATACGCAGTATTTT. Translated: CASSITSVSTDTQYF.

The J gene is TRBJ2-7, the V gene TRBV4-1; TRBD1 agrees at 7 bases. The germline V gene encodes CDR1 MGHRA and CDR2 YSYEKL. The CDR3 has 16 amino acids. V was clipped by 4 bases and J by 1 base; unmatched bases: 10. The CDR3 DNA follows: TGCGCCAGCAGCCCCCAAATCGGGACAGCTTCCTACGAGCAGTACTTC. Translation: CASSPQIGTASYEQYF.

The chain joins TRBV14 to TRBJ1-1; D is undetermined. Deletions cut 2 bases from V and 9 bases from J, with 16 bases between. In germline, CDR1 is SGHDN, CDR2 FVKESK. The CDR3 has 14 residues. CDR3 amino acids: CASSQRSGTGKAFF. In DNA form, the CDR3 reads TGTGCCAGCAGCCAAAGGTCGGGTACGGGGAAAGCTTTCTTT.

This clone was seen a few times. In nucleotides, the CDR3 is TGTGCCAGCAGCCCGAGTGGTGGGGGCGCATCTGGAAACACCATATATTTT. It is translated as CASSPSGGGASGNTIYF. The chain carries TRBV7-6 and TRBJ1-3; possibly TRBD1 for D (6 bases). This CDR3 has 17 amino acids. V gave up 5 bases and J gave up 1 base, with 18 bases separating them. Germline-derived CDR1 and CDR2 are SGHVS and FNYEAQ.

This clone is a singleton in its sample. CDR3 in amino acids: CASSFGGGRVNEQFF. The CDR3 DNA follows: TGTGCCAGCAGCTTCGGAGGCGGGAGGGTAAATGAGCAGTTCTTC. The genes are TRBV7-2 and TRBJ2-1; TRBD2 agrees at 9 bases. Per the germline V gene, CDR1 is SGHTA and CDR2 is FQGNSA. V shed 3 bases, J shed 7 bases, and the junction held 7 bases outside the gene matches. The CDR3 runs to 15 residues.

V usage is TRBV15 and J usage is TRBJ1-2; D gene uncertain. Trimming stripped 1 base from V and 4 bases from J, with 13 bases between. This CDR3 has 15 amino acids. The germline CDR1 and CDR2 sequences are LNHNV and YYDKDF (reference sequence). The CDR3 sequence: CATSRASGGGYGYTF. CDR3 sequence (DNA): TGTGCCACCAGCAGAGCTTCAGGCGGCGGCTATGGCTACACCTTC.

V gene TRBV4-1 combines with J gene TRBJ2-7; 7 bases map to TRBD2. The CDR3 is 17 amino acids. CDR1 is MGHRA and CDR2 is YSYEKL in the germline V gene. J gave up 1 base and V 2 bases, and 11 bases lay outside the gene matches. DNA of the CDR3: TGCGCCAGCAGCCAAAAGGGAGCTAGCGGTCAATCCTACGAGCAGTACTTC. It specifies CASSQKGASGQSYEQYF.

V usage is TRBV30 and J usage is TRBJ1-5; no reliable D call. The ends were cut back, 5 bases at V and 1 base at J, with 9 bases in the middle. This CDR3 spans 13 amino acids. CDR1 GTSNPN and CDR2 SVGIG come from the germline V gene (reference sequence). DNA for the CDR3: TGTGCCTGGGAGGCGGGGAGCAATCAGCCCCAGCATTTT. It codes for CAWEAGSNQPQHF.

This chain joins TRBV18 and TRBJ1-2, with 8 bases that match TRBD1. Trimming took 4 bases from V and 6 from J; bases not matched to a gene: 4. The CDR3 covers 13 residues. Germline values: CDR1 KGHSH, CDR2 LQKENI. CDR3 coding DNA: TGTGCCAGCTCACATGGACAGGGAAATGGCTACACCTTC. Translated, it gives CASSHGQGNGYTF.

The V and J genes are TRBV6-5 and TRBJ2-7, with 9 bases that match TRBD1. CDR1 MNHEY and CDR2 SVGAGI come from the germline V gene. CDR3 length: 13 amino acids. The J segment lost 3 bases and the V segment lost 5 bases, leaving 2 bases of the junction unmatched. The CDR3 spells CASSGTGLYEQYF. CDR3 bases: TGTGCCAGCAGTGGGACAGGGCTCTACGAGCAGTACTTC.

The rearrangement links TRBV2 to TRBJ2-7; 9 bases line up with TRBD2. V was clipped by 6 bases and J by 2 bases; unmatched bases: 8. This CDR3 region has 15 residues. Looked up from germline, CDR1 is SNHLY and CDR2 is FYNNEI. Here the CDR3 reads CASSKLAGLTYEQYF. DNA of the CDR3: TGTGCCAGCAGCAAACTAGCGGGTTTAACCTACGAGCAGTACTTC.

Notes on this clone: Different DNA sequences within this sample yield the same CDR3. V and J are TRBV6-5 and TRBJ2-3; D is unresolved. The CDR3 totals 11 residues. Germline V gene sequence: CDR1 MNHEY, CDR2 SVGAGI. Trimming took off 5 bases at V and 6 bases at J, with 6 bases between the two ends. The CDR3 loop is CASSLADTQYF. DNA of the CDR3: TGTGCCAGCAGTCTGGCGGATACGCAGTATTTT.

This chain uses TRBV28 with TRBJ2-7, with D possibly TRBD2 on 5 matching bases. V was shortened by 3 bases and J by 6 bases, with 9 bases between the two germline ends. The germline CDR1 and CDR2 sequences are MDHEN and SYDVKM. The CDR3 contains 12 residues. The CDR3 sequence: CASSLTKGEQYF. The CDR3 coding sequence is TGTGCCAGCAGTTTGACTAAAGGCGAGCAGTACTTC.